The 5 T cell receptor beta chains below all came from one sample that was sequenced in a study of identical twins. TCRdb re-derived calls from the 5' RACE reads in MiXCR, one entry per CDR3 protein. The top ten hold around 1.5% of the sample, which has about 920,000 distinct CDR3 sequences, 10% to 15% seen once. This same sample was also taken into another study, of yellow fever vaccine responses in identical twins.

The specimen was PBMCs. The receptors were sampled from a woman in her late teens or twenties in good health.

The chain links TRBV5-1 to TRBJ1-1; 8 positions agree with TRBD1. Germline CDR1 reads SGHRS; CDR2 reads YFSETQ. This CDR3 has 14 residues. The trim removed 5 bases at V and 1 base at J, leaving 4 bases unmatched. CDR3 DNA: TGCGCCAGCAGAATCGGACAGGGGAACACTGAAGCTTTCTTT. It yields the protein CASRIGQGNTEAFF.

The gene calls are TRBV27 and TRBJ2-3, with D possibly being TRBD2 (5 bases). The germline CDR1 and CDR2 sequences are MNHEY and SMNVEV (reference sequence). Trimming shortened V by 3 bases and J by 5 bases, and 12 bases separated the two germline ends. The CDR3 has 14 amino acids. The CDR3, as DNA: TGTGCCAGCAGTTTTGAGGGCCTCAGAGATACGCAGTATTTT. Translated: CASSFEGLRDTQYF.

Only a few counts were recorded for this clonotype. This chain connects TRBV7-8 to TRBJ2-7; 7 bases line up with TRBD2. V lost 1 base to trimming and J lost 5 bases; unmatched junction nucleotides: 5. The germline gives CDR1 SGHVS, CDR2 FQNEAQ. CDR3 length equals 14 residues. The CDR3 DNA reads TGTGCCAGCAGCTTAGTAGGACTAGTTGACGAGCAGTACGTC. Translating gives CASSLVGLVDEQYV.

The chain is built from TRBV25-1 and TRBJ2-1; D unclear. Germline CDR1 MGHDK, CDR2 SYGVNS. V was pared by 3 bases and J by 3 bases, with 12 bases between. CDR3 length: 15 amino acids. The CDR3 nucleotides are TGTGCCAGCAGTGAGGTAGACCGATACTACAATGAGCAGTTCTTC. Its protein product is CASSEVDRYYNEQFF. Looking up the rest from reference TRBV25-1 and TRBJ2-1 gives the full variable domain: EADIYQTPRYLVIGTGKKITLECSQTMGHDKMYWYQQDPGMELHLIHYSYGVNSTEKGDLSSESTVSRIRTEHFPLTLESARPSHTSQYLCASSEVDRYYNEQFFGPGTRLTVL.

This clonotype was seen a few times. CDR3 sequence (DNA): TGTGCCACCAGTGATCCTGAGACAGGGATAGGGGAGCTGTTTTTT. Protein product: CATSDPETGIGELFF. The chain couples TRBV24-1 to TRBJ2-2, with TRBD1 identical over 7 bases. Trimming removed 3 bases from V and 8 bases from J; junction bases left unmatched: 8. Germline values: CDR1 KGHDR, CDR2 SFDVKD. CDR3 length: 15 residues.